This T cell receptor (beta chain) was documented in a study of T cells expressing NK-cell markers. General study results and limits: One observes that, in several donors, these clonotypes were also the leading ones within the CD3+CD56-NKG2C+ fraction.

Using the 5' RACE reads, TCRdb records one entry per CDR3 protein without DNA. This sample's table reports about 190,000 distinct CDR3 sequences. To note about this clonotype: As yet, its antigen is unknown.

Material for sequencing was blood T cells: a sorted CD56 or NKG2C T cell subset, CD4+ or CD8+ T cells, or bulk PBMC T cells (not recorded which). The TCR comes from a man aged 18-69 years in good health.

The CDR3 spells CASVGGYNTGELFF. V gene TRBV27 combines with J gene TRBJ2-2; TCRdb names TRBD1, which stays unverified in the absence of DNA. There are 14 residues in the CDR3. The germline gives CDR1 MNHEY, CDR2 SMNVEV (reference sequence).